One and the same sample provided the 31 T cell receptor beta chains below, sequenced in a study of cytomegalovirus exposure and HLA in healthy donors. The PCR ran on 60 Vbeta and 13 Jbeta primers. Only in-frame clones appear in the TCRdb table, and some are missing; sequencing was by immunoSEQ multiplex PCR. Altogether about 130,000 clones are present, around 80% being singletons, with the ten largest covering approximately 6.2%. What was sequenced was PBMCs. These TCRs come from a middle-aged man in good health and CMV-seropositive.

The chain recombines TRBV5-1 with TRBJ1-6; the D gene is possibly TRBD1 (6 bases). There are 15 residues in the CDR3. Trimming took off 1 base at V and 6 bases at J, with 11 bases between the two ends. Germline lookup yields CDR1 SGHRS and CDR2 YFSETQ. CDR3 bases: TGCGCCAGCAGCTTGCGGGGGGCCATTAATTCACCCCTCCACTTT. This gives the protein CASSLRGAINSPLHF.

This sequence joins TRBV19 and TRBJ1-1; D unclear. The germline V and J ends were trimmed by 5 bases and 4 bases, with 17 bases remaining between them. Germline CDR1 reads LNHDA; CDR2 reads SQIVND (reference sequence). The CDR3 runs to 15 residues. The CDR3 loop is CASSSGLDRGTEAFF. CDR3 DNA sequence: TGTGCCAGTAGTTCCGGACTAGATAGAGGCACTGAAGCTTTCTTT.

The CDR3 region is CASSQGLNNEQFF. The CDR3 DNA follows: TGCGCCAGCAGCCAAGGACTGAACAATGAGCAGTTCTTC. The genes are TRBV4-1 and TRBJ2-1; no definite D call. Deletions cut 1 base from V and 5 bases from J, with 6 bases between. Per germline, CDR1 MGHRA and CDR2 YSYEKL. This CDR3 region has 13 residues.

The rearrangement uses TRBV5-1 and TRBJ2-2; the D is unclear. Germline V gene sequence: CDR1 SGHRS, CDR2 YFSETQ. CDR3 length: 12 amino acids. V lost 3 bases and J lost 2, with 2 bases in between. CDR3 amino acids: CASSSNTGELFF. The CDR3 nucleotides read TGCGCCAGCAGCTCTAACACCGGGGAGCTGTTTTTT.

This chain links TRBV27 with TRBJ1-6; D gene uncertain. The ends were cut back, 2 bases at V and 10 bases at J, with 6 bases in the middle. CDR1 and CDR2 from the germline V gene are MNHEY and SMNVEV (reference sequence). This CDR3 has 12 residues. In nucleotides, the CDR3 is TGTGCCAGCAGTTTAGGAGGGTCACCCCTCCACTTT. Translating it yields CASSLGGSPLHF.

This rearrangement joins TRBV14 to TRBJ2-5; maybe TRBD2 (5 bases). CDR3 length: 15 amino acids. V lost 4 bases and J lost 5, with 17 bases in between. In germline, CDR1 is SGHDN, CDR2 FVKESK. The DNA of the CDR3 is TGTGCCAGCAGCCTAGGGAGCATCAGTGGGGAGACCCAGTACTTC. Translation gives CASSLGSISGETQYF.

The chain combines TRBV9 with TRBJ2-3; no firm D call. Germline CDR1 is SGDLS and CDR2 is YYNGEE. This CDR3 is 12 amino acids long. V gave up 1 base and J gave up 4 bases, with 4 bases separating them. In DNA, the CDR3 is TGTGCCAGCAGCGTACTTTCAGATACGCAGTATTTT. Its protein product is CASSVLSDTQYF.

The chain is built from TRBV6-5 and TRBJ1-5, with D perhaps matching TRBD1 (5 bases). This CDR3 spans 15 amino acids. Per the germline V gene, CDR1 is MNHEY and CDR2 is SVGAGI. Trimming pared 5 bases from V and 4 bases from J, leaving 15 bases between. CDR3 bases: TGTGCCAGCAGTCAACAGGTTTTTGGAAATCAGCCCCAGCATTTT. Translation gives CASSQQVFGNQPQHF.

The J gene is TRBJ1-3, the V gene TRBV9; D unclear. With 0 bases removed from V and 7 bases from J, the gap between germline ends came to 20 bases. The V gene's germline CDR1 is SGDLS and CDR2 YYNGEE. The CDR3 loop spans 17 amino acids. Written as DNA, the CDR3 is TGTGCCAGCAGCGTAGTAGGAAGATCGACGGCGGCCAACACCATATATTTT. Translation: CASSVVGRSTAANTIYF. Full variable domain (outside the CDR3, taken from reference TRBV9 and TRBJ1-3): DSGVTQTPKHLITATGQRVTLRCSPRSGDLSVYWYQQSLDQGLQFLIQYYNGEERAKGNILERFSAQQFPDLHSELNLSSLELGDSALYFCASSVVGRSTAANTIYFGEGSWLTVV.

The J gene is TRBJ1-3, the V gene TRBV29-1; 7 nucleotides align to TRBD1. J gave up 0 bases and V 6 bases, and 2 bases lay outside the gene matches. The CDR3 is 13 residues long. Germline CDR1 SQVTM, CDR2 ANQGSEA. CDR3 protein: CSVGQTSGNTIYF. As DNA, the CDR3 is TGCAGCGTGGGACAGACCTCTGGAAACACCATATATTTT.

The V and J genes are TRBV10-3 and TRBJ1-1; the D gene is possibly TRBD1 (6 bases). CDR1 and CDR2 from the germline V gene are ENHRY and SYGVKD. Trimming left V 4 bases short and J 1 base short, with 10 bases between. The CDR3 is 14 residues long. In DNA, the CDR3 is TGTGCCATCAGTGCCGGGACATCGAACACTGAAGCTTTCTTT. Translated, it gives CAISAGTSNTEAFF.

V and J are TRBV19 and TRBJ1-5; no firm D call. Trimming took 4 bases from V and 4 from J, leaving 8 bases between them. CDR3 length: 13 residues. CDR1 is LNHDA and CDR2 is SQIVND in the germline V gene (reference sequence). The CDR3 here is CASSRSLNQPQHF. Written as DNA, the CDR3 is TGTGCCAGTAGTAGAAGCCTTAATCAGCCCCAGCATTTT.

The chain couples TRBV6-1 to TRBJ1-3, with D maybe TRBD1 (6 bases). V was pared by 1 base and J by 10 bases, with 14 bases between. CDR3 length: 14 residues. Germline-derived CDR1 and CDR2 are MNHNS and SASEGT. This CDR3 reads CASSEGGGGRTIYF. For the CDR3, the DNA is TGTGCCAGCAGTGAAGGAGGGGGTGGGCGTACCATATATTTT.

As concerns this clone: With a much larger clone just one base away, this may be a read error. The CDR3 DNA reads TGTGCCAGCAGTGACAGGTCCTACGAGCAGTACTTC. Amino acid sequence: CASSDRSYEQYF. The V and J genes are TRBV2 and TRBJ2-5; no definite D call. The closer fit of TRBJ2-7 to the DNA end suggests the J call may be wrong. The CDR3 consists of 12 residues. Germline V gene lookup returns CDR1 SNHLY and CDR2 FYNNEI.

This rearrangement joins TRBV5-1 to TRBJ2-3; D call uncertain. Trimming removed 0 bases at V and 1 base at J, with 3 bases between. Germline V gene data show CDR1 as SGHRS and CDR2 as YFSETQ. The CDR3 is 13 residues long. The CDR3 nucleotides are TGCGCCAGCAGCTTGGTCGGCACAGATACGCAGTATTTT. It codes for CASSLVGTDTQYF.

The rearrangement joins TRBV5-1 to TRBJ1-5; the match to TRBD1 covers 9 bases. CDR3 length: 15 amino acids. The V gene end was trimmed by 4 bases and the J gene end by 4 bases; junction bases not matched to a gene: 6. The germline gives CDR1 SGHRS, CDR2 YFSETQ. The CDR3 nucleotides read TGCGCCAGCAGCGAACAGGGGGCCCTAAATCAGCCCCAGCATTTT. Its protein is CASSEQGALNQPQHF.

The chain joins TRBV9 to TRBJ2-1, with TRBD1 as a possible D gene (6 bases). The CDR3 sequence is 17 residues long. Trimming removed 3 bases from V and 2 bases from J, with 18 bases in between. CDR1 is SGDLS and CDR2 is YYNGEE in the germline V gene. The CDR3 sequence is CASSGGRFGDTYNEQFF. The CDR3 region has the DNA TGTGCCAGCAGCGGGGGGCGTTTCGGTGATACCTACAATGAGCAGTTCTTC.

The chain recombines TRBV6-1 with TRBJ1-4; 7 bases fit TRBD1. Trimming at V came to 5 bases and at J to 11 bases, leaving 11 bases not matched to a gene. From germline, CDR1 is MNHNS and CDR2 SASEGT. There are 14 residues in the CDR3. The CDR3 spells CASSSGQPGMKLFF. For the CDR3, the DNA is TGTGCCAGCAGTTCGGGACAGCCGGGTATGAAACTGTTTTTT.

The chain's CDR3 is CASSDSSVGELFF. Here the CDR3 DNA reads TGCGCCAGCAGTGATAGTAGTGTCGGGGAGCTGTTTTTT. J is TRBJ2-2 and V is TRBV10-1; D remains ambiguous. Germline-derived CDR1 and CDR2 are WNHNN and SYGVQD (reference sequence). The CDR3 is made up of 13 amino acids. The V end lost 3 bases, the J end lost 7 bases, and 9 bases lay between the germline ends.

This chain links TRBV2 with TRBJ1-1, with a possible D match to TRBD1 (5 bases). V was trimmed by 0 bases and J by 1 base, leaving 9 bases between them. Germline V lookup: CDR1 SNHLY, CDR2 FYNNEI. This CDR3 spans 15 amino acids. The CDR3 coding sequence is TGTGCCAGCAGTGAAGCCCCGACAGAGAACACTGAAGCTTTCTTT. Its protein product is CASSEAPTENTEAFF.

The rearrangement uses TRBV6-1 and TRBJ2-5, with 7 bases matching TRBD2. J lost 6 bases, V lost 0 bases, and 4 bases had no gene match. Germline V gene lookup returns CDR1 MNHNS and CDR2 SASEGT. The CDR3 covers 14 residues. This chain's CDR3 is CASSEAGGIQTQYF. As DNA, the CDR3 is TGTGCCAGCAGTGAAGCGGGGGGGATCCAGACCCAGTACTTC.

The rearrangement joins TRBV10-3 to TRBJ2-7, with 9 bases lining up with TRBD2. V lost 0 bases to trimming and J lost 3 bases; unmatched junction nucleotides: 6. The CDR3 has 16 residues. Germline V gene lookup returns CDR1 ENHRY and CDR2 SYGVKD. The CDR3 is CAISESSSGAIYEQYF. CDR3 coding DNA: TGTGCCATCAGTGAGTCGTCTAGCGGGGCGATCTACGAGCAGTACTTC.

This sequence joins TRBV18 and TRBJ1-5; 9 bases are a match to TRBD1. This CDR3 has 14 amino acids. J lost 7 bases, V lost 4 bases, and 5 bases had no gene match. Germline V gene data show CDR1 as KGHSH and CDR2 as LQKENI. The chain's CDR3 is CASSLDRGYQPQHF. Written as DNA, the CDR3 is TGTGCCAGCTCACTCGACAGGGGGTACCAGCCCCAGCATTTT.

The chain links TRBV15 to TRBJ1-4; 10 bases line up with TRBD1. V was clipped by 4 bases and J by 8 bases; unmatched bases: 7. This CDR3 has 15 amino acids. Germline CDR1 reads LNHNV; CDR2 reads YYDKDF (reference sequence). DNA for the CDR3: TGTGCCACCAGCACCCGGGACAGGGGTGAGGAAAAACTGTTTTTT. It specifies CATSTRDRGEEKLFF.

About this clone: Other nucleotide sequences from this sample produce the same CDR3. The chain recombines TRBV6-1 with TRBJ1-5; D uncertain. CDR1 and CDR2 from the germline V gene are MNHNS and SASEGT. This CDR3 has 12 residues. Trimming removed 8 bases from V and 4 bases from J, with 9 bases in between. The CDR3, as DNA: TGTGCCAGCTCGGGTGGGAATCAGCCCCAGCATTTT. Amino acids: CASSGGNQPQHF.

This chain uses TRBV5-1 with TRBJ1-4; 10 bases line up with TRBD1. V lost 4 bases, J lost 5 bases, and 11 bases stayed unmatched. The V gene's germline CDR1 is SGHRS and CDR2 YFSETQ. The CDR3 sequence is 17 residues long. In DNA, the CDR3 is TGCGCCAGCAGCCCCACTGGACAGGGGGAGCCGAATGAAAAACTGTTTTTT. Translated: CASSPTGQGEPNEKLFF. The variable domain in full, with the rest retrieved from reference TRBV5-1 and TRBJ1-4, is KAGVTQTPRYLIKTRGQQVTLSCSPISGHRSVSWYQQTPGQGLQFLFEYFSETQRNKGNFPGRFSGRQFSNSRSEMNVSTLELGDSALYLCASSPTGQGEPNEKLFFGSGTQLSVL.

The gene calls are TRBV19 and TRBJ2-1; a possible D gene is TRBD2 (5 bases). Germline V gives CDR1 LNHDA, CDR2 SQIVND (reference sequence). The ends were cut back, 0 bases at V and 6 bases at J, with 15 bases in the middle. CDR3 length: 16 amino acids. CDR3 amino acids: CASSIEASRTSNEQFF. The CDR3 DNA reads as TGTGCCAGTAGTATAGAGGCTAGCCGAACGTCCAATGAGCAGTTCTTC.

The chain joins TRBV14 to TRBJ2-4; the match to TRBD1 covers 7 bases. CDR1 is SGHDN, CDR2 FVKESK, per germline. The J segment lost 0 bases and the V segment lost 1 base, leaving 6 bases of the junction unmatched. This CDR3 has 17 residues. CDR3 DNA: TGTGCCAGCAGCCAAGCACAGGGGAGTTTAGCCAAAAACATTCAGTACTTC. Protein: CASSQAQGSLAKNIQYF.

The chain combines TRBV27 with TRBJ2-7; no reliable D call. This CDR3 contains 13 residues. Looked up from germline, CDR1 is MNHEY and CDR2 is SMNVEV (reference sequence). The V gene lost 0 bases and the J gene lost 3 bases, with 6 bases spanning the gap. In DNA form, the CDR3 reads TGTGCCAGCAGTTTATCGAACAGCTACGAGCAGTACTTC. It translates to CASSLSNSYEQYF.

The rearrangement uses TRBV18 and TRBJ2-7; TRBD1 is a possible D gene (5 bases). V shed 9 bases and J shed 7 bases, with 19 bases lying between them. The germline V gene encodes CDR1 KGHSH and CDR2 LQKENI. The CDR3 has 13 residues. As DNA, the CDR3 is TGTGCCAGTTCCCCTATAGGGGTCAGAGAGCAGTACTTC. Translating gives CASSPIGVREQYF.

The chain has TRBV5-1 and TRBJ2-3; D not certain. The germline gives CDR1 SGHRS, CDR2 YFSETQ. This CDR3 comprises 15 residues. V gave up 7 bases and J gave up 2 bases, with 17 bases separating them. The CDR3 DNA reads TGCGCCAGCCGAACTCCGGTTTTAGACACAGATACGCAGTATTTT. Its protein is CASRTPVLDTDTQYF.